This TCR beta chain was identified in a study of cytomegalovirus exposure and HLA in healthy donors. Researchers ran the PCR with 60 Vbeta and 13 Jbeta primers. Sequenced by immunoSEQ multiplex PCR; TCRdb stores in-frame clones only, minus some. The table includes approximately 120,000 clones, around 77% detected once. The TCR sequence derives from a woman aged 40 to 50 in good health and CMV-seropositive. The source material was PBMCs.

CDR3 in DNA: TGTGCCAGCCGGAGGGACAGGGAGATGGATCAGCCCCAGCATTTT. Protein sequence: CASRRDREMDQPQHF. The chain has TRBV6-7 and TRBJ1-5; the match to TRBD1 covers 9 bases. TRBV6-7 is noted as an ORF with a role that remains uncertain. CDR3 size: 15 residues. V shed 8 bases and J 5 bases; nucleotides not matched to a gene: 10.